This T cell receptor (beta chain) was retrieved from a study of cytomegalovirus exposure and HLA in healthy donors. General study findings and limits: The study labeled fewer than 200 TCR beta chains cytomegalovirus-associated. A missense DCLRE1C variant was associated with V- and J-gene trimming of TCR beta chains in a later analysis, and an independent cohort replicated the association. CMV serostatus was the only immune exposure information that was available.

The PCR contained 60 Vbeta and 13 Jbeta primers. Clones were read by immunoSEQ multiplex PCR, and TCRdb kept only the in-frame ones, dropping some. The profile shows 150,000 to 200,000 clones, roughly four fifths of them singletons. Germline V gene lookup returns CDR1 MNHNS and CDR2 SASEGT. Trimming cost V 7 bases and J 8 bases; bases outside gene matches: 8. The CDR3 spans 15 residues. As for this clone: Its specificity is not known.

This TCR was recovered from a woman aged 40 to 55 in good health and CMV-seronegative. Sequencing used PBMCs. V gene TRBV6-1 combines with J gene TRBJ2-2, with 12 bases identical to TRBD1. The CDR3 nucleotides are TGTGCCAGCACCATCCGGGACAGGGGGCAGGGGGAGCTGTTTTTT. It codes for CASTIRDRGQGELFF.